This T cell receptor beta chain was observed in a study of T cells in Graves' hyperthyroidism and ophthalmopathy. This clonotype appeared many times. The V gene's germline CDR1 is SNHLY and CDR2 FYNNEI. V gave up 7 bases and J gave up 0 bases; unmatched junction bases: 7. The CDR3 is 15 amino acids. Regions amplified from RNA transcripts were the TCR beta CDR3 regions. The TCR CDR3 was amplified in a first-round RT-PCR using the HTBI primer set. TCRdb reprocessed the multiplex PCR reads via MiXCR and lists one record per CDR3 protein. The data show approximately 600,000 distinct CDR3 sequences, with 13% to 15% seen just once and 7% to 9% held by the top ten. Ophthalmopathy patients had Clinical Activity Score at least 3, NOSPECS grade at least 4, duration under 3 months. The study left out patients who had uncontrolled infection, other autoimmune disease, pregnancy or lactation. Clinical symptoms, serum thyroxine, TRAb, thyroid ultrasound and orbital computed tomography informed diagnoses.

The receptor was isolated from a woman younger than 30 with Graves' ophthalmopathy. The sample consisted of blood. V usage is TRBV2 and J usage is TRBJ1-2; 8 nucleotides agree with TRBD1. DNA of the CDR3: TGTGCCAGCATGGACAGGGTCGCCCCTAACTATGGCTACACCTTC. It yields the protein CASMDRVAPNYGYTF.